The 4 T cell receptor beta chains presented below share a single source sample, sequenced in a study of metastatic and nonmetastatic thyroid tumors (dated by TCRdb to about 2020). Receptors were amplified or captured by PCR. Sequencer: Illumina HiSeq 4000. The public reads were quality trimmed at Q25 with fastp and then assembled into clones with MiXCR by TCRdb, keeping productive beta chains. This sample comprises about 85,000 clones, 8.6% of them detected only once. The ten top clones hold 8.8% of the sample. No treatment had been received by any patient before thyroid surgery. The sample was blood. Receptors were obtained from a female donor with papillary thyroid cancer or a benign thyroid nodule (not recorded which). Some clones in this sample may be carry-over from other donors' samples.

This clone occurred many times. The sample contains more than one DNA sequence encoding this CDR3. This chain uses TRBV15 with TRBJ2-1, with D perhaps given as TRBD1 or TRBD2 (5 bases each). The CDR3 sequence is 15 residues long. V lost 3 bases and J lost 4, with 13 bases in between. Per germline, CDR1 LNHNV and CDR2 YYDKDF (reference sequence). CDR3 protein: CATSSPRDGYNEQFF. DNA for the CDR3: TGTGCCACCAGCAGTCCCCGGGACGGATACAATGAGCAGTTCTTC.

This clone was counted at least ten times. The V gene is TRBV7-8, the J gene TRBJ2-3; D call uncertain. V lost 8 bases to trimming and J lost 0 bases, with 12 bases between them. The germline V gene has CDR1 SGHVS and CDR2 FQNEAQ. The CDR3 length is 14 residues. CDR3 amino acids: CASGVDVSTDTQYF. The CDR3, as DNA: TGTGCCAGCGGCGTTGACGTGAGCACAGATACGCAGTATTTT. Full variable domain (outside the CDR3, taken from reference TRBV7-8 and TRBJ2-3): GAGVSQSPRYKVAKRGQDVALRCDPISGHVSLFWYQQALGQGPEFLTYFQNEAQLDKSGLPSDRFFAERPEGSVSTLKIQRTQQEDSAVYLCASGVDVSTDTQYFGPGTRLTVL.

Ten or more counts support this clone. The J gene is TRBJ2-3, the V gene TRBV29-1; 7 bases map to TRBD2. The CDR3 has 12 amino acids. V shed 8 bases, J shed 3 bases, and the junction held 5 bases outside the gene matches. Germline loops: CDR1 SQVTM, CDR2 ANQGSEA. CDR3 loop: CSSAGVTDTQYF. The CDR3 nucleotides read TGCAGCTCGGCGGGGGTAACAGATACGCAGTATTTT.

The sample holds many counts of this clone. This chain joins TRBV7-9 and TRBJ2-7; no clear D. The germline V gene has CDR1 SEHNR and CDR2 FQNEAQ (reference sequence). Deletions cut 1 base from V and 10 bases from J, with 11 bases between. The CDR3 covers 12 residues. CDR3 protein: CASSLEAIGQYF. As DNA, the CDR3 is TGTGCCAGCAGCTTAGAAGCGATTGGACAGTACTTC.